The T cell receptor (beta chain) under discussion was sequenced for a study of blood T cell repertoires in COVID-19. Overall study context: T cells, B-cell-depleted T cells, or PBMCs supplied cDNA or gDNA.

Germline V gene data show CDR1 as SGHRS and CDR2 as YFSETQ. V was pared by 7 bases and J by 1 base, with 11 bases between. The CDR3 sequence is 14 residues long. This clone showed up just a few times. Authors' methods: Nucleated cell number was recorded as an estimate derived from reference gene primer amplification. Sequencing was performed with immunoSEQ multiplex PCR; in TCRdb, only in-frame clones are kept and a portion is missing. V, J and clone size reflect that table, while D and trimming were determined from the DNA. This repertoire shows 140,000 to 150,000 clones, 60% to 85% found once; its top ten account for around 1.8%.

This chain uses TRBV5-1 with TRBJ2-2; the D gene is possibly TRBD1 (6 bases). The sequenced sample was peripheral blood. The sequence came from a woman in her sixties with acute or convalescent COVID-19. The chain's CDR3 is CASWRGGNTGELFF. The DNA of the CDR3 is TGCGCCAGCTGGCGAGGGGGGAACACCGGGGAGCTGTTTTTT.